This TCR beta chain was captured by sequencing in a study of cytomegalovirus exposure and HLA in healthy donors. 60 Vbeta and 13 Jbeta primers were used in PCR. The repertoire was sequenced with immunoSEQ multiplex PCR; TCRdb's copy has only in-frame clones and lacks some. Among around 170,000 clones listed, approximately 88% were seen once. On this clone itself: Its cognate antigen is unknown.

The length of the CDR3 is 13 residues. CDR1 and CDR2 from the germline V gene are SGHRS and YFSETQ. V was cut by 1 base and J by 2 bases, with 6 bases left in between. Among the donors, all were healthy bone marrow donors. Whole-study findings and limits: TCR beta chain V- and J-gene trimming was linked, in a later analysis, to a missense variant in DCLRE1C.

The sequence was obtained from a young woman in good health and CMV-seronegative. V is TRBV5-1 and J is TRBJ1-2; D remains ambiguous. The specimen sequenced was PBMCs. CDR3 in DNA: TGCGCCAGCAGCTTGAATGAGAACTATGGCTACACCTTC. The encoded protein is CASSLNENYGYTF.